This is a list of T cell receptor beta chains from one sample in a study of control samples from healthy donors and cancer patients. TCRdb's copy holds only in-frame clones and misses some; the assay was immunoSEQ multiplex PCR. The sample contains fewer than 200,000 clones, 90% of which appear only once. What was sequenced was blood. These receptors all come from a woman in her fifties or sixties in good health. CDR3s include the opening cysteine and the closing phenylalanine or tryptophan. Each record gives: V gene, D gene, J gene, clone size, CDR3 DNA, CDR3 protein. A D gene is named only where the DNA matches it firmly. Size tells how often a clone was seen (once, few, many) or the class of an expanded clone, and some rows leave it out.

>TRBV11-3|TRBD2|TRBJ2-5|NA
TGTGCCAGCAGCAACCTGATAGCGGGCTCACAAGAGACCCAGTACTTC
CASSNLIAGSQETQYF
>TRBV10-3|TRBD1|TRBJ2-5|NA
TGTGCCATCAGTGAGTCGATCATAGGGACAGGGGCCCAAGACTTC
CAISESIIGTGAQDF
>TRBV7-9|TRBD2|TRBJ2-7|NA
TGTGCCAGCAGCAACAAGACTAGCGGAGAGTACGAGCAGTACTTC
CASSNKTSGEYEQYF
>TRBV7-8|TRBD1|TRBJ1-1|NA
TGTGCCAGCAGCTTAGGTGAAGGACAGGGGTACACTGAAGCTTTCTTT
CASSLGEGQGYTEAFF
>TRBV4-2|NA|TRBJ2-3|NA
TGTGCCAGCAGCCAGTCCGATACGCAGTATTTT
CASSQSDTQYF
>TRBV27|NA|TRBJ2-1|NA
TGTGCCAGCAGTTTTGGCGGGAAGGCGGATGAGCAGTTCTTC
CASSFGGKADEQFF
>TRBV10-3|TRBD2|TRBJ2-1|once
TGTGCCATCCAAAGCCGGGGACTAGCGGGAGGCCCTCTATTTAGGGGGAATGAGCAGTTCTTC
CAIQSRGLAGGPLFRGNEQFF
>TRBV28|NA|TRBJ2-7|NA
TGTGCCAGCAGTTCCCGCTACGAGCAGTACTTC
CASSSRYEQYF
>TRBV9|NA|TRBJ1-1|NA
TGTGCCAGCAGCCTAGGACAGACGAACACTGAAGCTTTCTTT
CASSLGQTNTEAFF
>TRBV9|NA|TRBJ1-6|NA
TGTGCCAGCAAGACAGGATCCTATAATTCACCCCTCCACTTT
CASKTGSYNSPLHF
>TRBV5-1|NA|TRBJ2-7|NA
TGCGCCAGCAGGTTATCCGGAGGCTACGAGCAGTACTTC
CASRLSGGYEQYF
>TRBV28|NA|TRBJ2-1|NA
TGTGCCAGCAGGACGTACAATGAGCAGTTCTTC
CASRTYNEQFF
>TRBV6-5|TRBD1|TRBJ1-2|NA
TGTGCCAGCAGGGCTGGGACAGGCCTTCGCGGCTACACCTTC
CASRAGTGLRGYTF